This T cell receptor beta chain was sequenced in a study of technical replicates of blood from a few donors. The CDR3 consists of 11 residues. Germline loops: CDR1 SQVTM, CDR2 ANQGSEA. With 6 bases removed from V and 3 bases from J, the gap between germline ends came to 9 bases. Data came from immunoSEQ multiplex PCR; TCRdb stores just in-frame clones and leaves some out. Of about 83,000 clones listed, around 90% are singletons. This sequence was found in a human donor in good health. Input material: T cells isolated from PBMCs. This chain joins TRBV29-1 and TRBJ2-7; D may be TRBD2 (5 bases). CDR3 bases: TGCAGCGTCGGGGATTTCTACGAGCAGTACTTC. This translates into CSVGDFYEQYF.